Listed here are 3 T cell receptor beta chains from one sample, sequenced in a study of cytomegalovirus exposure and HLA in healthy donors. The PCR made use of 60 Vbeta and 13 Jbeta primers. Data came from immunoSEQ multiplex PCR; TCRdb stores just in-frame clones and leaves some out. The sample comprises some 120,000 clones, roughly four fifths of which are singletons, and over 5.5% rests with the top ten. Sequenced material: PBMCs. Source of these receptors: a woman between 35 and 50 years old in good health and CMV-seronegative.

The count of this clone is one. The chain has TRBV28 and TRBJ2-5; possibly TRBD1 for D (6 bases). The V end was cut by 1 base, the J end by 4 bases, with 10 bases between. Germline V gene lookup returns CDR1 MDHEN and CDR2 SYDVKM. The CDR3 contains 14 residues. As DNA, the CDR3 is TGTGCCAGCAGTTTATCTCCAGGGGTAGAGACCCAGTACTTC. This sequence encodes CASSLSPGVETQYF.

The chain carries TRBV28 and TRBJ2-1; D is unclear. Germline V gives CDR1 MDHEN, CDR2 SYDVKM. Trimming shortened V by 2 bases and J by 5 bases, and 13 bases separated the two germline ends. CDR3 length: 15 amino acids. As DNA, the CDR3 is TGTGCCAGCAGTTTACGAGGTGGCGCGGACAATGAGCAGTTCTTC. As protein: CASSLRGGADNEQFF.

V is TRBV4-3 and J is TRBJ2-7; 11 bases fit TRBD2. CDR3 length: 15 residues. Losses at the gene ends were 1 base for V and 4 bases for J; bases not matched to a gene: 3. CDR1 and CDR2 (germline): LGHNA, YSLEER. CDR3 nucleotides: TGCGCCAGCAGCCAAGGGACTAGCGGGCGTTACGAGCAGTACTTC. Translated: CASSQGTSGRYEQYF.